This TCR beta chain was obtained from a study of shared clonotypes between healthy human individuals. Study findings and constraints: Among the subsets, naive ones generally showed larger estimated richness than memory ones.

Concerning this clone itself: Its target is unknown.

Some clones are missing from TCRdb's copy, which holds only in-frame ones; the method was immunoSEQ multiplex PCR. The sample carries some 2 million clones, 85% to 95% recorded once. The germline V gene has CDR1 MDHEN and CDR2 SYDVKM. V dropped 2 bases and J dropped 8 bases, with 15 bases sitting between them. The CDR3 has 14 amino acids. This receptor was identified in a man between 18 and 29 years old in good health. This chain uses TRBV28 with TRBJ1-1, with D unclear. Sequencing used naive CD4+ T cells sorted from blood. Described subset: CD45RA+ positively selected. Written as DNA, the CDR3 is TGTGCCAGCAGTTTAACAACTCGCGGGAAAGAAGCTTTCTTT. It is translated as CASSLTTRGKEAFF.